The 13 T cell receptor beta chains presented below share a single source sample, sequenced in a study of cytomegalovirus exposure and HLA in healthy donors. The PCR used 60 Vbeta and 13 Jbeta primers. Here immunoSEQ multiplex PCR was the method, and the copy in TCRdb shows in-frame clones only, minus some. Seen in this sample are more than 75,000 clones; the ten most common clones hold 15% to 19%. The sequenced material came from PBMCs. These receptors were collected from a man aged 50 or older in good health and CMV-seropositive.

The rearrangement links TRBV5-1 to TRBJ1-2; 9 nucleotides agree with TRBD1. The V segment lost 4 bases and the J segment 4 bases; nucleotides outside the gene matches: 8. The CDR3 has 15 residues. Germline V CDR1 and CDR2: SGHRS, YFSETQ. The CDR3 here is CASSPGTGSFYGYTF. The CDR3 bases are TGCGCCAGCAGCCCCGGGACAGGGAGTTTCTATGGCTACACCTTC.

The rearrangement joins TRBV5-6 to TRBJ1-1; D gene uncertain. The germline V and J ends were trimmed by 1 base and 5 bases, with 15 bases remaining between them. The germline V gene has CDR1 SGHDT and CDR2 YYEEEE. This CDR3 has 15 amino acids. The CDR3, as DNA: TGTGCCAGCAGCTTGACAAATCCCTGGCGGACTGAAGCTTTCTTT. It specifies CASSLTNPWRTEAFF.

The chain recombines TRBV5-8 with TRBJ2-7, with 10 positions matching TRBD2. Per the germline V gene, CDR1 is SGHTS and CDR2 is YDEGEE. The J segment lost 1 base and the V segment lost 5 bases, leaving 9 bases of the junction unmatched. The CDR3 covers 16 residues. The CDR3 DNA is TGTGCCAGCAGACCCCTGTGGACTAGCGGTTCCTACGAGCAGTACTTC. Translation gives CASRPLWTSGSYEQYF.

This chain links TRBV5-6 with TRBJ2-1; the match to TRBD2 covers 10 bases. Germline-derived CDR1 and CDR2 are SGHDT and YYEEEE. Losses at the gene ends were 6 bases for V and 0 bases for J; bases not matched to a gene: 6. The CDR3 sequence is 16 residues long. CDR3 amino acids: CASTLASGSSYNEQFF. The CDR3 DNA reads TGTGCCAGCACCCTTGCTAGCGGGAGCTCCTACAATGAGCAGTTCTTC. The full variable domain, rest sourced from reference TRBV5-6 and TRBJ2-1, is DAGVTQSPTHLIKTRGQQVTLRCSPKSGHDTVSWYQQALGQGPQFIFQYYEEEERQRGNFPDRFSGHQFPNYSSELNVNALLLGDSALYLCASTLASGSSYNEQFFGPGTRLTVL.

V gene TRBV18 combines with J gene TRBJ2-7; TRBD1 is a possible D gene (6 bases). The V and J ends lost 0 bases and 2 bases respectively, with 17 bases between them. The length of the CDR3 is 17 residues. Germline V gene sequence: CDR1 KGHSH, CDR2 LQKENI. In nucleotides, the CDR3 is TGTGCCAGCTCACCACCGGGGTGGAACAGGGCCCCCTACGAGCAGTACTTC. It yields the protein CASSPPGWNRAPYEQYF.

This chain links TRBV6-5 with TRBJ1-5, with 7 bases fitting TRBD1. Germline trimming cut 2 bases from V and 5 bases from J; bases unmatched to any gene: 3. This CDR3 has 14 residues. Per the germline V gene, CDR1 is MNHEY and CDR2 is SVGAGI. The CDR3 DNA sequence: TGTGCCAGCAGTTACCGACAGGGTGATCAGCCCCAGCATTTT. It codes for CASSYRQGDQPQHF.

The chain uses TRBV29-1 and TRBJ2-1, with D unclear. This CDR3 is built from 12 residues. V was cut by 6 bases and J by 6 bases, with 12 bases left in between. CDR1 is SQVTM, CDR2 ANQGSEA, per germline. CDR3 sequence (DNA): TGCAGCGTCGCCCCCGTGCGCAATGAGCAGTTCTTC. Amino acid sequence: CSVAPVRNEQFF.

The chain combines TRBV2 with TRBJ1-4, with D hard to call. The CDR3 extends over 15 amino acids. CDR1 is SNHLY and CDR2 is FYNNEI in the germline V gene. Deletions cut 7 bases from V and 6 bases from J, with 18 bases between. The CDR3 region has the DNA TGTGCCAGCACCGAGCGGTCGTATGCCGATGAAAAACTGTTTTTT. Translation gives CASTERSYADEKLFF.

The chain combines TRBV7-9 with TRBJ2-1; weak D call: TRBD2 (6 bases). CDR3 length: 14 residues. Germline V gene sequence: CDR1 SEHNR, CDR2 FQNEAQ (reference sequence). Trimming took 5 bases from V and 8 from J, leaving 16 bases between them. The CDR3 region is CASSPHGSGDEQFF. The CDR3 DNA reads as TGTGCCAGCAGCCCCCACGGGAGCGGAGATGAGCAGTTCTTC.

The chain couples TRBV4-3 to TRBJ2-1, with TRBD2 identical over 9 bases. The CDR3 length is 16 residues. After removal of 0 bases from V and 5 bases from J, the junction contained 5 bases not matched to a gene. CDR1 LGHNA and CDR2 YSLEER come from the germline V gene. The CDR3 DNA reads as TGCGCCAGCAGCCAAGAAAGGAGCGGGGGGAACAATGAGCAGTTCTTC. Its translation: CASSQERSGGNNEQFF.

The V gene is TRBV4-1, the J gene TRBJ2-5, with TRBD2 matching 9 bases. Germline trimming cut 5 bases from V and 5 bases from J; bases unmatched to any gene: 12. CDR1 and CDR2 from the germline V gene are MGHRA and YSYEKL. This CDR3 has 16 residues. The CDR3 DNA is TGCGCCAGCAGCGAGGGATCTCTAGCGGGATGGGAGACCCAGTACTTC. It codes for CASSEGSLAGWETQYF.

The CDR3 loop reads CACQVGGDTEAFF. CDR3 bases: TGTGCCTGCCAGGTGGGGGGGGACACTGAAGCTTTCTTT. The V gene is TRBV30, the J gene TRBJ1-1, with D possibly being TRBD1 (5 bases). Per germline, CDR1 GTSNPN and CDR2 SVGIG (reference sequence). This CDR3 region has 13 residues. V was cut by 6 bases and J by 3 bases, with 14 bases left in between.

This chain joins TRBV21-1 and TRBJ2-1; the table calls TRBD2, which could not be checked here. TRBV21-1 is listed as a pseudogene. The CDR3 is 13 residues long. Here the CDR3 DNA reads TGTGCCAGCAGCAAAGGGGAGGAGGATGAGCAGTTCTTC. This encodes CASSKGEEDEQFF.